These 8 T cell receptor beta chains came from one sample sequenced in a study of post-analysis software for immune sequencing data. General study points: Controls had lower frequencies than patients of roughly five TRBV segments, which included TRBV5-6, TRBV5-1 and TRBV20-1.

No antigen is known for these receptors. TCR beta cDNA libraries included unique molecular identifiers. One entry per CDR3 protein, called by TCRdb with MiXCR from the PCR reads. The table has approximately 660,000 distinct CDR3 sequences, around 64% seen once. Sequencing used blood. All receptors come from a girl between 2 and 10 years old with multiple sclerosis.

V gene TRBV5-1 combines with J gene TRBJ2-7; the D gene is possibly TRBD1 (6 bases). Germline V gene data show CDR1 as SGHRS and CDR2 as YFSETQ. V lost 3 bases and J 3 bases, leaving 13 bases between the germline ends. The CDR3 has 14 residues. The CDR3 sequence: CASSCRDTFYEQYF. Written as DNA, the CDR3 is TGCGCCAGCAGCTGCCGGGACACCTTCTACGAGCAGTACTTC.

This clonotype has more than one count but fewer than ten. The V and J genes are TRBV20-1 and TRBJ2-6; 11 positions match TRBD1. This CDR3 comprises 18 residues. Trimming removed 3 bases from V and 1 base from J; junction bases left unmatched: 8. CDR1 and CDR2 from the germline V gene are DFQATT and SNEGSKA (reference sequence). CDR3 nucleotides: TGCAGTGCTAGTAGGGCCGGGACAGGGGGATCTGGGGCCAACGTCCTGACTTTC. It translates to CSASRAGTGGSGANVLTF.

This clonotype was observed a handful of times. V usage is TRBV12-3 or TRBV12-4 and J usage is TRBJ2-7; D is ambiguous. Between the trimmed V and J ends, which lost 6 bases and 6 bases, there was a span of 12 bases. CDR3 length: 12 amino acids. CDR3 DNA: TGTGCCAGCAGCCAGACCCTACTCGAGCAGTACTTC. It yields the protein CASSQTLLEQYF.

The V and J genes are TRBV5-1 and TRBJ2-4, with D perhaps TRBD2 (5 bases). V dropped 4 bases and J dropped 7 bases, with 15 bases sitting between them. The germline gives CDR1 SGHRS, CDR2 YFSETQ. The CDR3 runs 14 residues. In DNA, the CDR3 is TGCGCCAGCAGCCAACAGACGGGGTCGAACATTCAGTACTTC. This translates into CASSQQTGSNIQYF.

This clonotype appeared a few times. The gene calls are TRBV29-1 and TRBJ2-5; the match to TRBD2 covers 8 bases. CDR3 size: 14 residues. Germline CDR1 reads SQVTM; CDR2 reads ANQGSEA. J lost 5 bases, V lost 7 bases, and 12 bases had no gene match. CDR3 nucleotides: TGCAGCGGCCTTTACGGACTAGCTAGGGAGACCCAGTACTTC. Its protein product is CSGLYGLARETQYF.

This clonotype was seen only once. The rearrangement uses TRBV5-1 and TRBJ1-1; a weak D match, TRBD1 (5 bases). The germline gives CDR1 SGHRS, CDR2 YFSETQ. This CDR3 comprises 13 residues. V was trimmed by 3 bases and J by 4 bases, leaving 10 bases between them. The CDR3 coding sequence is TGCGCCAGCAGCTCGACAGTCTCCACTGAAGCTTTCTTT. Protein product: CASSSTVSTEAFF. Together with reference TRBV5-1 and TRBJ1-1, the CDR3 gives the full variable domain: KAGVTQTPRYLIKTRGQQVTLSCSPISGHRSVSWYQQTPGQGLQFLFEYFSETQRNKGNFPGRFSGRQFSNSRSEMNVSTLELGDSALYLCASSSTVSTEAFFGQGTRLTVV.

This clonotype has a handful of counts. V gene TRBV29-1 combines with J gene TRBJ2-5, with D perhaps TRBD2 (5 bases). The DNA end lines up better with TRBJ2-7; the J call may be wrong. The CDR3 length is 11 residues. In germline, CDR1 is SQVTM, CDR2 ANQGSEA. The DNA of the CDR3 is TGCAGCGTTGAACGGGGATACGAGCAGTACTTC. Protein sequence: CSVERGYEQYF.

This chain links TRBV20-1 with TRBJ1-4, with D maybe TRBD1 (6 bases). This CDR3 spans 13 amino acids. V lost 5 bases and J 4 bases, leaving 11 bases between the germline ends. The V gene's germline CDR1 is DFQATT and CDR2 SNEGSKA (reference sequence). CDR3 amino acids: CSARTVFNEKLFF. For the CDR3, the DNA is TGCAGTGCTCGGACAGTCTTTAATGAAAAACTGTTTTTT.